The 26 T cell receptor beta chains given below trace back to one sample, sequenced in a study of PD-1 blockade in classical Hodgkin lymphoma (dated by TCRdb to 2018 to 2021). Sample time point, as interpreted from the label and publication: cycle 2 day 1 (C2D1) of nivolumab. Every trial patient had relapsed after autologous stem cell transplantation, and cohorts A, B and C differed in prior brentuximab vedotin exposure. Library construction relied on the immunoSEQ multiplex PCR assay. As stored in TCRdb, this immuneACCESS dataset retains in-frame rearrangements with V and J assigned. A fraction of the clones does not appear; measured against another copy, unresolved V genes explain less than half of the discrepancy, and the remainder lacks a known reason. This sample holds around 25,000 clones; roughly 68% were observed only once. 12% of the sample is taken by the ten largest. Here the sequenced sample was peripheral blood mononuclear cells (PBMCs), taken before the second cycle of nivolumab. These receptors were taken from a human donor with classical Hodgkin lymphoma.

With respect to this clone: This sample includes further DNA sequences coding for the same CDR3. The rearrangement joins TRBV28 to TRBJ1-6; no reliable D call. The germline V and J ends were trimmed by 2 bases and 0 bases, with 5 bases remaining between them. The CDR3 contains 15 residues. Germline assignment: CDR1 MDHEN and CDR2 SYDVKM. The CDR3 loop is CASSLGSSYNSPLHF. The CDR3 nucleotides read TGTGCCAGCAGTTTAGGTAGCTCCTATAATTCACCCCTCCACTTT. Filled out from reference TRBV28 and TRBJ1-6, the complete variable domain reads DVKVTQSSRYLVKRTGEKVFLECVQDMDHENMFWYRQDPGLGLRLIYFSYDVKMKEKGDIPEGYSVSREKKERFSLILESASTNQTSMYLCASSLGSSYNSPLHFGNGTRLTVT.

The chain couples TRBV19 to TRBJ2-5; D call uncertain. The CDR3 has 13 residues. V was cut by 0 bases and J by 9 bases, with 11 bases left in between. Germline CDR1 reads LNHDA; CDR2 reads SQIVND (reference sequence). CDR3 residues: CASSIEAGKAQYF. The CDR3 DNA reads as TGTGCCAGTAGTATAGAGGCCGGAAAGGCCCAGTACTTC.

The CDR3 sequence is CASSHSPLGGTQYF. In nucleotides, the CDR3 is TGTGCCAGCAGCCACTCCCCCCTCGGGGGGACCCAGTACTTC. The chain has TRBV14 and TRBJ2-5, with D tentatively TRBD2 (6 bases). The CDR3 runs 14 residues. The germline V gene has CDR1 SGHDN and CDR2 FVKESK. The V and J ends lost 3 bases and 7 bases respectively, with 15 bases between them.

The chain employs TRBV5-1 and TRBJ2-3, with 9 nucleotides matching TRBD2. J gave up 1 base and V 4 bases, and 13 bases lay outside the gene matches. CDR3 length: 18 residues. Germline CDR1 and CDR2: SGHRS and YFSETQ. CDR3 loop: CASSPRGASGERTDTQYF. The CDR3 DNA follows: TGCGCCAGCAGCCCCCGGGGGGCTAGCGGGGAACGCACAGATACGCAGTATTTT.

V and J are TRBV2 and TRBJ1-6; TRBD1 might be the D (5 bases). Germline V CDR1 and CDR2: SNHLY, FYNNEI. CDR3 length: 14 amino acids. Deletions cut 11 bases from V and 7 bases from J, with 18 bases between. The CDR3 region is CAGGVQGPNSPLHF. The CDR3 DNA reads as TGTGCCGGTGGGGTCCAGGGTCCAAATTCACCCCTCCACTTT.

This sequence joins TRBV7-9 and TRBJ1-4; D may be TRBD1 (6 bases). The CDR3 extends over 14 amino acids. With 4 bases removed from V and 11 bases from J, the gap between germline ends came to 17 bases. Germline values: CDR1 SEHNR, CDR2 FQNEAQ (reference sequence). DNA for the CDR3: TGTGCCAGCAGCTCTCCTGGGGGGCGGTGGAAACTGTTTTTT. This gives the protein CASSSPGGRWKLFF.

The CDR3 bases are TGCGCCAGCAGCCAGACAGGAGACGGAAACACCATATATTTT. As protein: CASSQTGDGNTIYF. This rearrangement joins TRBV5-1 to TRBJ1-3, with a weak D call TRBD1 (6 bases). Trimming stripped 4 bases from V and 4 bases from J, with 12 bases between. The CDR3 sequence is 14 residues long. CDR1 and CDR2 (germline): SGHRS, YFSETQ.

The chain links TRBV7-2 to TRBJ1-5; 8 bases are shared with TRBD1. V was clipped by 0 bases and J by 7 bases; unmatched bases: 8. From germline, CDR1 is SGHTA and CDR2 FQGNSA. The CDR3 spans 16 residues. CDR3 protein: CASSLAYSGGRQPQHF. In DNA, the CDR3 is TGTGCCAGCAGCTTAGCGTATTCAGGGGGCCGACAGCCCCAGCATTTT.

This CDR3 reads CASSQYRADTQYF. The CDR3 nucleotides read TGTGCCAGTAGCCAATATAGGGCAGATACGCAGTATTTT. This sequence joins TRBV19 and TRBJ2-3; D is uncertain. V lost 6 bases to trimming and J lost 4 bases, with 11 bases between them. Germline CDR1 and CDR2: LNHDA and SQIVND (reference sequence). There are 13 residues in the CDR3.

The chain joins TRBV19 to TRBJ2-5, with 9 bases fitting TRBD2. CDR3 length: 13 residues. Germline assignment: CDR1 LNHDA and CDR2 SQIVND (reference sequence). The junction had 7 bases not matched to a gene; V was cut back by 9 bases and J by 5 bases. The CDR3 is CASGGGVKETQYF. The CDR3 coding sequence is TGTGCCAGCGGCGGGGGGGTCAAGGAGACCCAGTACTTC.

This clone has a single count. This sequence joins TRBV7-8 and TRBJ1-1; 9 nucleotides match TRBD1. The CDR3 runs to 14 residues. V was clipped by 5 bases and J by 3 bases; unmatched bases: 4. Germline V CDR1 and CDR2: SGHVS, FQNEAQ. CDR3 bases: TGTGCCAGCAGCCCAGGACAGGGGTACACTGAAGCTTTCTTT. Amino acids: CASSPGQGYTEAFF.

The CDR3 coding sequence is TGTGCCTGGAAGGACAGTTCGAACACTGAAGCTTTCTTT. Its translation: CAWKDSSNTEAFF. The chain has TRBV30 and TRBJ1-1; D possibly corresponds to TRBD1 (6 bases). This CDR3 comprises 13 residues. Germline V lookup: CDR1 GTSNPN, CDR2 SVGIG (reference sequence). The V end was cut by 4 bases, the J end by 1 base, with 10 bases between. Using reference TRBV30 and TRBJ1-1 for the parts outside the CDR3, the full variable domain is SQTIHQWPATLVQPVGSPLSLECTVEGTSNPNLYWYRQAAGRGLQLLFYSVGIGQISSEVPQNLSASRPQDRQFILSSKKLLLSDSGFYLCAWKDSSNTEAFFGQGTRLTVV.

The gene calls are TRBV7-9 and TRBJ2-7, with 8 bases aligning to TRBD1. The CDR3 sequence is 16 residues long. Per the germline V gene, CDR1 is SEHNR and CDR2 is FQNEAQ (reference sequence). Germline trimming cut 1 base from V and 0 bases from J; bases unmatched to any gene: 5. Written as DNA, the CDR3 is TGTGCCAGCAGCTTAGTCGAACAGGGGGGCTCCTACGAGCAGTACTTC. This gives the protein CASSLVEQGGSYEQYF.

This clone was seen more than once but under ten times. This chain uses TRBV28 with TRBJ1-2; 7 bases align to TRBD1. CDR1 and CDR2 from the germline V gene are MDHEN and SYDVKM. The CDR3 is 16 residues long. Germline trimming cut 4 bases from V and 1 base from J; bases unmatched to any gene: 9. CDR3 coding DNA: TGTGCCAGCAGTTCAGGGACAGATATTAGTAACTATGGCTACACCTTC. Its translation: CASSSGTDISNYGYTF.

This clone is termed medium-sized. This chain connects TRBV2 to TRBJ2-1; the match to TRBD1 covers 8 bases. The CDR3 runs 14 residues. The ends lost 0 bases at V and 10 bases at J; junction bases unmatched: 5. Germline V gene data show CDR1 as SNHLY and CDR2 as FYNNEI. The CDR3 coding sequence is TGTGCCAGCAGTGAAGCGGACAGGGCTGGGGAGCAGTTCTTC. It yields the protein CASSEADRAGEQFF.

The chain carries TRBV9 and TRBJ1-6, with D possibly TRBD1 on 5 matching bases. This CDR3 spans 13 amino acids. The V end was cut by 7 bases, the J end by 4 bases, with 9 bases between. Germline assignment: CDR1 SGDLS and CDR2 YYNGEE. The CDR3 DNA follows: TGTGCCAGCGGGGCGGGGTATAATTCACCCCTCCACTTT. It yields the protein CASGAGYNSPLHF.

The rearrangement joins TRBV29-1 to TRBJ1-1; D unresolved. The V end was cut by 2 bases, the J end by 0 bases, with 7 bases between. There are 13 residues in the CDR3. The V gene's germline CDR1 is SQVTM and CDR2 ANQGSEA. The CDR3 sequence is CSVERPLNTEAFF. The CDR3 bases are TGCAGCGTTGAAAGGCCCTTGAACACTGAAGCTTTCTTT.

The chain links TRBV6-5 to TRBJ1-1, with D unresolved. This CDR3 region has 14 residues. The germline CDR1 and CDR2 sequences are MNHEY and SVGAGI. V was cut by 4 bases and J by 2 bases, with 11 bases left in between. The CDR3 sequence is CASSFTTLNTEAFF. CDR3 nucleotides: TGTGCCAGCAGTTTCACGACTTTAAACACTGAAGCTTTCTTT.

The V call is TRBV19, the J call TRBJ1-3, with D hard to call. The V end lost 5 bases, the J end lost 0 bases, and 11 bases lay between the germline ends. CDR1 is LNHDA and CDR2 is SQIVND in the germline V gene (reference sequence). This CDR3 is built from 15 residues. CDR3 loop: CASSSSGISGNTIYF. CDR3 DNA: TGTGCCAGTAGTTCGTCAGGTATCTCTGGAAACACCATATATTTT.

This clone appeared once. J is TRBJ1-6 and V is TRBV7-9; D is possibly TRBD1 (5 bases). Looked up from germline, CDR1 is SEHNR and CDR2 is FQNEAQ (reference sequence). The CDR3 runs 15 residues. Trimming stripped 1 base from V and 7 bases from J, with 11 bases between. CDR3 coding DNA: TGTGCCAGCAGCTTAGATGGGGGGGGGAATTCACCCCTCCACTTT. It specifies CASSLDGGGNSPLHF.

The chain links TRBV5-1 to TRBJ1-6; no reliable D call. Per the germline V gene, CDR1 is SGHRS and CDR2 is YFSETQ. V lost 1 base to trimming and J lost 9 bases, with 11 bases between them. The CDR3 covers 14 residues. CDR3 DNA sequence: TGCGCCAGCAGCTTGAATAGGGTTGGTTCACCCCTCCACTTT. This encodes CASSLNRVGSPLHF.

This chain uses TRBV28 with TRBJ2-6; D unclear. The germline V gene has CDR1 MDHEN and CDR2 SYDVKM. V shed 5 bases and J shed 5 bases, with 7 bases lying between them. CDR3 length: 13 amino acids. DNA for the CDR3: TGTGCCAGCAGTCCGTCCCGGGCCAACGTCCTGACTTTC. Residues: CASSPSRANVLTF.

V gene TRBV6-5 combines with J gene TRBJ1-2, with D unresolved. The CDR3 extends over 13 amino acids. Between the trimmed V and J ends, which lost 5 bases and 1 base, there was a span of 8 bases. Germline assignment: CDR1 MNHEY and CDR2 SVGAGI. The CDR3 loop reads CASSPGLNYGYTF. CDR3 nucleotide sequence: TGTGCCAGCAGTCCGGGTCTTAACTATGGCTACACCTTC.

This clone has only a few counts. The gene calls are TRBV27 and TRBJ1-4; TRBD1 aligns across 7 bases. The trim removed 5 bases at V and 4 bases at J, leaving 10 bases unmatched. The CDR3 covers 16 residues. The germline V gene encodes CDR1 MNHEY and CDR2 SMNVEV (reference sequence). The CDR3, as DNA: TGTGCCAGCAGTCCCGGAAGGACAGGATTTAATGAAAAACTGTTTTTT. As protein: CASSPGRTGFNEKLFF.

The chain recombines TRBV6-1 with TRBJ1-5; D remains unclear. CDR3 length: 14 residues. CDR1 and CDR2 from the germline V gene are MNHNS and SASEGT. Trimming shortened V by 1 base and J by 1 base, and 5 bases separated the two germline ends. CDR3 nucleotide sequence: TGTGCCAGCAGTGAAGTGGGAAGCAATCAGCCCCAGCATTTT. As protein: CASSEVGSNQPQHF.

CDR3 coding DNA: TGTGCCAGTTGGGCGAGCTCTGGAAACACCATATATTTT. This gives the protein CASWASSGNTIYF. V usage is TRBV7-2 and J usage is TRBJ1-3; no reliable D call. Germline CDR1 SGHTA, CDR2 FQGNSA. V was shortened by 9 bases and J by 0 bases, with 9 bases between the two germline ends. CDR3 length equals 13 residues.